The 26 T cell receptor beta chains below were found in one sample sequenced in a study of T cell responses to AZD1222 COVID-19 vaccine. Sequencing was performed with immunoSEQ multiplex PCR; in TCRdb, only in-frame clones are kept and a portion is missing. This sample has around 80,000 clones, with 83% found just once. Specimen: peripheral blood, collected 28 days after the second AZD1222 dose. The source of these receptors is an adult who received the AZD1222 COVID-19 vaccine.

The rearrangement joins TRBV6-5 to TRBJ2-7; perhaps TRBD1 as D (6 bases). With 5 bases removed from V and 2 bases from J, the gap between germline ends came to 10 bases. Germline V CDR1 and CDR2: MNHEY, SVGAGI. CDR3 size: 13 residues. CDR3 bases: TGTGCCAGCAGTATCACAGGGACCTACGAGCAGTACTTC. Translation: CASSITGTYEQYF.

The rearrangement joins TRBV5-4 to TRBJ1-6, with D perhaps TRBD1 (5 bases). This CDR3 spans 16 amino acids. Germline loops: CDR1 SGHNT, CDR2 YYREEE (reference sequence). The V gene lost 4 bases and the J gene lost 3 bases, with 14 bases spanning the gap. This CDR3 reads CASSGGAGNYNSPLHF. The DNA of the CDR3 is TGTGCCAGCAGCGGTGGGGCGGGAAACTATAATTCACCCCTCCACTTT.

In its sample, this clone was seen a few times. The rearrangement links TRBV28 to TRBJ1-1; 10 bases match TRBD1. The ends lost 3 bases at V and 4 bases at J; junction bases unmatched: 2. CDR3 size: 14 residues. Germline values: CDR1 MDHEN, CDR2 SYDVKM. In DNA, the CDR3 is TGTGCCAGCAGTTTGACAGGGGGCATCACTGAAGCTTTCTTT. It codes for CASSLTGGITEAFF.

The chain employs TRBV5-1 and TRBJ1-1; the D gene is possibly TRBD1 (5 bases). This CDR3 has 15 residues. Per germline, CDR1 SGHRS and CDR2 YFSETQ. The germline V and J ends were trimmed by 4 bases and 1 base, with 14 bases remaining between them. CDR3 sequence: CASSQQDPRNTEAFF. Here the CDR3 DNA reads TGCGCCAGCAGCCAACAGGATCCCCGGAACACTGAAGCTTTCTTT.

V gene TRBV19 combines with J gene TRBJ2-5, with no clear D. This CDR3 contains 11 residues. Germline V gives CDR1 LNHDA, CDR2 SQIVND (reference sequence). Trimming stripped 9 bases from V and 4 bases from J, with 9 bases between. CDR3 residues: CASGNRETQYF. The CDR3 DNA is TGTGCCAGCGGAAACCGAGAGACCCAGTACTTC.

The chain employs TRBV27 and TRBJ2-7, with 12 bases aligning to TRBD2. Germline assignment: CDR1 MNHEY and CDR2 SMNVEV (reference sequence). The CDR3 length is 14 residues. The junction had 3 bases not matched to a gene; V was cut back by 6 bases and J by 3 bases. CDR3 bases: TGTGCCAGCAGCCGGACTAGCGGGATCTACGAGCAGTACTTC. Translating gives CASSRTSGIYEQYF.

For the CDR3, the DNA is TGCAGCGTAGCTGTCCTGCTGAACACCGGGGAGCTGTTTTTT. Translation gives CSVAVLLNTGELFF. The rearrangement links TRBV29-1 to TRBJ2-2; D is unclear. Trimming shortened V by 6 bases and J by 1 base, and 12 bases separated the two germline ends. This CDR3 region has 14 residues. Germline V lookup: CDR1 SQVTM, CDR2 ANQGSEA.

The CDR3 coding sequence is TGCGCCAGCAGCTTGGAGCCATTCTCACTTGGCTACACCTTC. It specifies CASSLEPFSLGYTF. The rearrangement links TRBV5-1 to TRBJ1-2, with D unclear. Trimming took 0 bases from V and 7 from J, leaving 13 bases between them. The CDR3 has 14 amino acids. From germline, CDR1 is SGHRS and CDR2 YFSETQ.

This clone was seen a handful of times. The rearrangement joins TRBV11-2 to TRBJ1-2, with TRBD1 as a possible D gene (6 bases). Trimming took off 3 bases at V and 8 bases at J, with 13 bases between the two ends. This CDR3 comprises 13 residues. CDR1 is SGHAT, CDR2 FQNNGV, per germline. The CDR3 nucleotides read TGTGCCAGCAGCTTTCCCAGGGGTGGCGGCTACACCTTC. Translating gives CASSFPRGGGYTF.

This clone was observed once. The chain is built from TRBV27 and TRBJ2-1, with D unresolved. The germline V and J ends were trimmed by 5 bases and 0 bases, with 11 bases remaining between them. This CDR3 spans 15 amino acids. In germline, CDR1 is MNHEY, CDR2 SMNVEV (reference sequence). In DNA, the CDR3 is TGTGCCAGCAGTCCTGACTCGAGCTCCTACAATGAGCAGTTCTTC. Residues: CASSPDSSSYNEQFF.

The CDR3: CSVGQAYNEQFF. In DNA form, the CDR3 reads TGCAGCGTTGGTCAGGCCTACAATGAGCAGTTCTTC. V is TRBV29-1 and J is TRBJ2-1; D remains ambiguous. With 4 bases removed from V and 2 bases from J, the gap between germline ends came to 6 bases. This CDR3 region has 12 residues. The V gene's germline CDR1 is SQVTM and CDR2 ANQGSEA.

In DNA, the CDR3 is TGCGCCAGCACCGCGGGACAGGGGAACTATGGCTACACCTTC. Protein product: CASTAGQGNYGYTF. The gene calls are TRBV5-1 and TRBJ1-2, with 10 bases aligning to TRBD1. Trimming cost V 6 bases and J 2 bases; bases outside gene matches: 4. CDR3 length: 14 residues. Germline V gene lookup returns CDR1 SGHRS and CDR2 YFSETQ.

The chain carries TRBV18 and TRBJ2-1, with TRBD2 matching 12 bases. The CDR3 totals 17 residues. With 6 bases clipped from V and 6 bases from J, the junction kept 12 bases outside the gene matches. The V gene's germline CDR1 is KGHSH and CDR2 LQKENI. As DNA, the CDR3 is TGTGCCAGCTCTTTTACGACCGGGACTAGCGGGCCCAATGAGCAGTTCTTC. Translated: CASSFTTGTSGPNEQFF. Together with reference TRBV18 and TRBJ2-1, the CDR3 gives the full variable domain: NAGVMQNPRHLVRRRGQEARLRCSPMKGHSHVYWYRQLPEEGLKFMVYLQKENIIDESGMPKERFSAEFPKEGPSILRIQQVVRGDSAAYFCASSFTTGTSGPNEQFFGPGTRLTVL.

The J gene is TRBJ2-1, the V gene TRBV28; possible D gene TRBD2, 6 bases. The CDR3 runs to 15 residues. Germline V lookup: CDR1 MDHEN, CDR2 SYDVKM. V was shortened by 8 bases and J by 9 bases, with 23 bases between the two germline ends. CDR3 DNA sequence: TGTGCCAGCGGTATTACGGGAGAGGAGGCTATTGAGCAGTTCTTC. This gives the protein CASGITGEEAIEQFF.

This clone was seen only a few times. V and J are TRBV30 and TRBJ1-2, with TRBD1 as a possible D gene (5 bases). The length of the CDR3 is 13 residues. Germline V gene lookup returns CDR1 GTSNPN and CDR2 SVGIG (reference sequence). Trimming took off 1 base at V and 2 bases at J, with 8 bases between the two ends. The CDR3 sequence is CAWSGGLNYGYTF. The CDR3 DNA is TGTGCCTGGAGTGGGGGGTTAAACTATGGCTACACCTTC.

V gene TRBV4-1 combines with J gene TRBJ2-1; no clear D. Germline V gene lookup returns CDR1 MGHRA and CDR2 YSYEKL. The CDR3 sequence is 11 residues long. Trimming stripped 1 base from V and 11 bases from J, with 6 bases between. CDR3 sequence reads: CASSQGAKQFF. The CDR3 nucleotides read TGCGCCAGCAGCCAAGGAGCGAAGCAGTTCTTC.

In its sample, this clone was seen once. The chain employs TRBV6-4 and TRBJ1-1, with 10 bases fitting TRBD1. The CDR3 runs to 14 residues. Germline V gene sequence: CDR1 MRHNA, CDR2 SNTAGT. V was clipped by 7 bases and J by 5 bases; unmatched bases: 7. CDR3 coding DNA: TGTGCCAGCAAAACGGACAGGGGGGGTACTGAAGCTTTCTTT. Protein: CASKTDRGGTEAFF.

V and J are TRBV7-7 and TRBJ2-3; the match to TRBD2 covers 8 bases. CDR3 size: 15 residues. V dropped 4 bases and J dropped 4; count of bases not matched to a gene: 7. Germline V gene lookup returns CDR1 SSHAT and CDR2 FNYEAQ (reference sequence). DNA for the CDR3: TGTGCCAGCAGCTATCAAGCGGGAGAGGCAGATACGCAGTATTTT. Protein product: CASSYQAGEADTQYF.

The V gene is TRBV5-1, the J gene TRBJ2-7; 11 bases fit TRBD1. Germline CDR1 is SGHRS and CDR2 is YFSETQ. Germline trimming cut 4 bases from V and 6 bases from J; bases unmatched to any gene: 9. There are 15 residues in the CDR3. For the CDR3, the DNA is TGCGCCAGCAGCCCTGACGGGACAGGGGGGCGCGAGCAGTACTTC. Encoded protein: CASSPDGTGGREQYF.

The genes are TRBV4-1 and TRBJ2-7; the match to TRBD2 covers 15 bases. Trimming at V came to 5 bases and at J to 7 bases, leaving 3 bases not matched to a gene. The germline CDR1 and CDR2 sequences are MGHRA and YSYEKL. The CDR3 is made up of 14 amino acids. CDR3 protein: CASSLGLAGGEQYF. The DNA for the CDR3 is TGCGCCAGCAGCTTAGGACTAGCGGGAGGGGAGCAGTACTTC.

The V and J genes are TRBV9 and TRBJ2-5; 7 bases agree with TRBD2. This CDR3 has 15 residues. Germline V gene data show CDR1 as SGDLS and CDR2 as YYNGEE. Germline trimming cut 0 bases from V and 5 bases from J; bases unmatched to any gene: 7. The CDR3 reads CASSVAGEGLETQYF. CDR3 DNA: TGTGCCAGCAGCGTAGCTGGGGAGGGCCTCGAGACCCAGTACTTC.

The V call is TRBV27, the J call TRBJ2-3; D is possibly TRBD2 (6 bases). The V end was cut by 1 base, the J end by 2 bases, with 13 bases between. Per the germline V gene, CDR1 is MNHEY and CDR2 is SMNVEV (reference sequence). This CDR3 spans 16 amino acids. The CDR3 nucleotides read TGTGCCAGCAGTTTATACGCGGGGACGCACACAGATACGCAGTATTTT. It codes for CASSLYAGTHTDTQYF.

The chain recombines TRBV5-1 with TRBJ1-1; tentative D call: TRBD1 (5 bases). The CDR3 covers 14 residues. V was pared by 0 bases and J by 3 bases, with 9 bases between. Germline lookup yields CDR1 SGHRS and CDR2 YFSETQ. The CDR3 nucleotides read TGCGCCAGCAGCTTGGAGGGACGGGACACTGAAGCTTTCTTT. Translation: CASSLEGRDTEAFF.

This clone occurred once. The rearrangement links TRBV5-8 to TRBJ1-6; tentatively, D is TRBD1 (6 bases). The CDR3 is 15 amino acids. Trimming stripped 1 base from V and 7 bases from J, with 12 bases between. In germline, CDR1 is SGHTS, CDR2 YDEGEE. The CDR3 protein is CASSLIHDRNSPLHF. DNA of the CDR3: TGTGCCAGCAGCTTGATCCATGACAGGAATTCACCCCTCCACTTT. Full variable domain (rest looked up from reference TRBV5-8 and TRBJ1-6): EAGVTQSPTHLIKTRGQQATLRCSPISGHTSVYWYQQALGLGLQFLLWYDEGEERNRGNFPPRFSGRQFPNYSSELNVNALELEDSALYLCASSLIHDRNSPLHFGNGTRLTVT.

The J gene is TRBJ1-1, the V gene TRBV5-1; the D is unclear. V gave up 0 bases and J gave up 1 base, with 7 bases separating them. The germline V gene encodes CDR1 SGHRS and CDR2 YFSETQ. The CDR3 extends over 14 amino acids. The DNA of the CDR3 is TGCGCCAGCAGCTTGGGGGGTTCGAACACTGAAGCTTTCTTT. Translating gives CASSLGGSNTEAFF.

This clone was found once. The V and J genes are TRBV6-2 or TRBV6-3 and TRBJ2-3; D possibly corresponds to TRBD2 (6 bases). The CDR3 totals 12 residues. Germline CDR1 and CDR2: MNHEY and SVGEGT. V lost 2 bases and J lost 10, with 10 bases in between. The CDR3 DNA follows: TGTGCCAGCAGTTACGCGGGAATTGCGCAGTATTTT. Its protein is CASSYAGIAQYF.